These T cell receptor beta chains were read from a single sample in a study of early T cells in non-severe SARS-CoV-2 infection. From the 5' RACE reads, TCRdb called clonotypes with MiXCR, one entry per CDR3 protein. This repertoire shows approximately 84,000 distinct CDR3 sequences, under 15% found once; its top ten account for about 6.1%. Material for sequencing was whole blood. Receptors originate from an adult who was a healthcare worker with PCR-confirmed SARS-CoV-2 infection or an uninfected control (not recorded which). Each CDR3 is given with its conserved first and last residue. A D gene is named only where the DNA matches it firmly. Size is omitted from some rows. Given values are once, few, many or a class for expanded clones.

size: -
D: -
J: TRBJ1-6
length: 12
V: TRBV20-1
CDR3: CSARLGLGTLHF
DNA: TGCAGTGCTAGGTTAGGCCTCGGCACCCTCCACTTT

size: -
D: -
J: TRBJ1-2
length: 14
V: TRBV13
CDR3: CASSFEGGTYGYTF
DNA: TGTGCCAGCAGCTTTGAGGGTGGAACCTATGGCTACACCTTC

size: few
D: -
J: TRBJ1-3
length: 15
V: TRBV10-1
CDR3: CASSESKASGNTIYF
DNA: TGCGCCAGCAGTGAGTCAAAGGCCTCTGGAAACACCATATATTTT

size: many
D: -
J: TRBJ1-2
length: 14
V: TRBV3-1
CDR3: CASSQGTARSGYTF
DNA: TGTGCCAGCAGCCAAGGGACAGCCAGATCCGGCTACACCTTC

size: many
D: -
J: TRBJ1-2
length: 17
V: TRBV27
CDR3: CASSLSGHRLQIYGYTF
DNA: TGTGCCAGCAGTTTATCGGGCCATCGCCTACAAATCTATGGCTACACCTTC

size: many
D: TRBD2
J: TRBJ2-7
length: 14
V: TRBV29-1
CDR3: CSVGISGHSYEQYF
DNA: TGCAGCGTTGGTATTAGCGGGCACTCCTACGAGCAGTACTTC

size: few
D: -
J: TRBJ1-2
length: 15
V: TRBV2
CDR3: CASSATGLANYGYTF
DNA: TGTGCCAGCTCTGCCACAGGATTAGCTAACTATGGCTACACCTTC

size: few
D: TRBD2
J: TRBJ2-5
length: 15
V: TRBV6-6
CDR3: CASRAGLAVPETQYF
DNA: TGTGCCAGCAGGGCGGGTCTAGCGGTGCCGGAGACCCAGTACTTC

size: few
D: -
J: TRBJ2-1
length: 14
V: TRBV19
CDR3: CASSIRAGQGWQFF
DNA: TGTGCCAGTAGCATAAGGGCGGGGCAGGGATGGCAGTTCTTC

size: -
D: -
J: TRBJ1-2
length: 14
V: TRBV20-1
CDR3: CSASPGALNYGYTF
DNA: TGCAGTGCTAGTCCCGGGGCTTTAAACTATGGCTACACCTTC

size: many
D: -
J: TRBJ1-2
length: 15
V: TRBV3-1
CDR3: CASSQGGANTYGYTF
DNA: TGTGCCAGCAGCCAAGGAGGCGCCAATACCTATGGCTACACCTTC

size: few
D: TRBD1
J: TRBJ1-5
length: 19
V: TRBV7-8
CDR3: CASSPTWDRNPNSNQPQHF
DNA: TGTGCCAGCAGCCCCACGTGGGACAGGAACCCAAATAGCAATCAGCCCCAGCATTTT

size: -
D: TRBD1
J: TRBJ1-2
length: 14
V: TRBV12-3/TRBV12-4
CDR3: CASNPTGGARGYTF
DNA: TGTGCCAGCAACCCGACAGGGGGCGCGAGGGGCTACACCTTC

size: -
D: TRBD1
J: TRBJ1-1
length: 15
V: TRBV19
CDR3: CASSIGTGVNTEAFF
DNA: TGTGCCAGTAGTATTGGGACAGGGGTGAACACTGAAGCTTTCTTT

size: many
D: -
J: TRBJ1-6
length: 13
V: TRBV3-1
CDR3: CASSQTRGRPLHF
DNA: TGTGCCAGCAGCCAAACAAGGGGACGACCCCTCCACTTT

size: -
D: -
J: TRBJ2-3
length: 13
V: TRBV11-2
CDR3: CASSGQHPDTQYF
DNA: TGTGCCAGCAGCGGGCAACACCCAGATACGCAGTATTTT

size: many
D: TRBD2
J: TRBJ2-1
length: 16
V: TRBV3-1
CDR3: CASSQGSSGAESEQFF
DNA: TGTGCCAGCAGCCAAGGGTCTAGCGGGGCTGAGAGTGAGCAGTTCTTC

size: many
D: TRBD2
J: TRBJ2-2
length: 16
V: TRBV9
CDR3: CASSASGGSNTGELFF
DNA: TGTGCCAGCAGCGCTAGCGGGGGCTCGAACACCGGGGAGCTGTTTTTT

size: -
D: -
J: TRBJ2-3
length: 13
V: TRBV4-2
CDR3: CASSQGTTDTQYF
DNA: TGTGCCAGCAGCCAAGGGACTACAGATACGCAGTATTTT

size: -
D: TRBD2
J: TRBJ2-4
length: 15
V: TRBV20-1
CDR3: CSAPSGSTPKNIQYF
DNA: TGCAGTGCCCCTAGCGGGAGTACCCCCAAAAACATTCAGTACTTC

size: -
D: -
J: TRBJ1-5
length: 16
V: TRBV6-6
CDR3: CASRLTDGYSNQPQHF
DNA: TGTGCCAGCAGACTAACGGACGGTTATAGCAATCAGCCCCAGCATTTT

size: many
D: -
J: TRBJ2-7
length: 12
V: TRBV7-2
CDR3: CASSLAINEQYF
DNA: TGTGCCAGCAGCTTAGCGATCAACGAGCAGTACTTC

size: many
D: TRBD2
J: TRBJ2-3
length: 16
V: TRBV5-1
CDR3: CASSLVRGARTDTQYF
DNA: TGCGCCAGCAGCCTAGTGCGGGGGGCCCGCACAGATACGCAGTATTTT

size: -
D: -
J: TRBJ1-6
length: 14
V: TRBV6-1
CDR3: CASSDLRGSSPLHF
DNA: TGTGCCAGCAGTGATTTACGGGGTTCGTCACCCCTCCACTTT

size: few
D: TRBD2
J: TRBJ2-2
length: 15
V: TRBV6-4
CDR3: CASSDGTRSAGELFF
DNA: TGTGCCAGCAGTGACGGGACTAGATCTGCCGGGGAGCTGTTTTTT

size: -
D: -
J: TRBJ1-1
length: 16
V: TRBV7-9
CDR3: CASSLARTGPWTEAFF
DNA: TGTGCCAGCAGCTTAGCGAGGACCGGCCCATGGACTGAAGCTTTCTTT

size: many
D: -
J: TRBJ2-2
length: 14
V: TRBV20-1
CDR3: CSAREGTQTGELFF
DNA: TGCAGTGCTAGAGAAGGGACCCAGACCGGGGAGCTGTTTTTT

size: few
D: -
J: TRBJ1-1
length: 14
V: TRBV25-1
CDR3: CASSEDSYNTEAFF
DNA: TGTGCCAGCAGTGAGGACAGCTATAACACTGAAGCTTTCTTT

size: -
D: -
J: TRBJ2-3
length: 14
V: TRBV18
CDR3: CASSPRQETDTQYF
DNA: TGTGCCAGCTCACCCCGACAGGAGACAGATACGCAGTATTTT

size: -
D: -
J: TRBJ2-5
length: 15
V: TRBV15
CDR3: CATSSDSTGQETQYF
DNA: TGTGCCACCAGCTCTGATTCGACAGGACAAGAGACCCAGTACTTC

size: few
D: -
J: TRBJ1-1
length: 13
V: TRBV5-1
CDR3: CASRDMLNTEAFF
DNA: TGCGCCAGCAGGGACATGTTGAACACTGAAGCTTTCTTT